This TCR beta chain was captured by sequencing in a study of blood T cell repertoires in COVID-19. On the study more broadly: Both acute and convalescent COVID-19 samples were obtained from the United States, Italy and Spain.

Profiled with immunoSEQ multiplex PCR; TCRdb holds only in-frame clones, not every one. The table has about 60,000 clones, about 90% seen once. This clone was detected a few times. Per the germline V gene, CDR1 is SGHRS and CDR2 is YFSETQ. The CDR3 is made up of 16 amino acids. Trimming pared 3 bases from V and 2 bases from J, leaving 16 bases between. The receptor was derived from a man in his sixties with acute or convalescent COVID-19. The chain recombines TRBV5-1 with TRBJ2-3; D gene ambiguous. Material: peripheral blood. CDR3 in amino acids: CASSWVVLGLTDTQYF. The CDR3, as DNA: TGCGCCAGCAGCTGGGTGGTTTTGGGCCTCACAGATACGCAGTATTTT. The whole variable domain, filled in from reference TRBV5-1 and TRBJ2-3, reads KAGVTQTPRYLIKTRGQQVTLSCSPISGHRSVSWYQQTPGQGLQFLFEYFSETQRNKGNFPGRFSGRQFSNSRSEMNVSTLELGDSALYLCASSWVVLGLTDTQYFGPGTRLTVL.